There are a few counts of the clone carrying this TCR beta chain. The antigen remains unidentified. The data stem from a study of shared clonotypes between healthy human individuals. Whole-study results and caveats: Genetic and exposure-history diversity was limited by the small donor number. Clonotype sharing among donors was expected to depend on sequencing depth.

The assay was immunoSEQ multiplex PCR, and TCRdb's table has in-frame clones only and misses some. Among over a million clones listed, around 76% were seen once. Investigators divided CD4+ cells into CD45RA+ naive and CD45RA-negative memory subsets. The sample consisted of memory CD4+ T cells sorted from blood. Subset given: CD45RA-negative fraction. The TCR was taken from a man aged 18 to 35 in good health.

CDR3 residues: CASSYAGENIQYF. Here the CDR3 DNA reads TGTGCCAGCAGCTACGCAGGGGAAAACATTCAGTACTTC. The V call is TRBV7-8, the J call TRBJ2-4; TRBD1 is a possible D gene (6 bases). Germline assignment: CDR1 SGHVS and CDR2 FQNEAQ. The CDR3 totals 13 residues. With 4 bases removed from V and 5 bases from J, the gap between germline ends came to 9 bases.